This T cell receptor beta chain was sequenced during a study of T cell repertoires in cytomegalovirus infection. Study details: Matching HLA type and CMV infection were both indicated by public TCR beta signatures.

MiXCR was run by TCRdb on the reads, yielding one entry per CDR3 protein. The data contain 200,000 or so distinct CDR3 sequences, about 30% of them seen just once; the ten biggest clones take up under 35%. Findings and limits, study-wide: There were carriers of CMV plus the relevant HLA, and cumulative public TCR beta family frequency identified them.

V gave up 6 bases and J gave up 6 bases, with 12 bases separating them. The CDR3 is made up of 13 amino acids. Of note for this clonotype: Its specificity is unknown.

The chain uses TRBV12-3 or TRBV12-4 and TRBJ1-5; D gene ambiguous. This TCR was sampled from a human donor in good health (CMV status not recorded). Some clones in this sample may be carry-over from other donors' samples. The sequenced sample consisted of PBMCs. The CDR3 coding sequence is TGTGCCAGCAGCCCCGGGCGGAGTCAGCCCCAGCATTTT. This translates into CASSPGRSQPQHF.